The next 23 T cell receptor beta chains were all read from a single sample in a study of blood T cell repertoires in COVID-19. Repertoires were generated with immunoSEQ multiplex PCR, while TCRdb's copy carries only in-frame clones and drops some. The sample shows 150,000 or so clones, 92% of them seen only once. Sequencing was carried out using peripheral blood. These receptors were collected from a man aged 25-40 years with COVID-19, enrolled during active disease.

CDR3 residues: CATSDFGGERFF. CDR3 sequence (DNA): TGTGCCACCAGTGATTTTGGAGGGGAACGGTTCTTC. The chain recombines TRBV24-1 with TRBJ2-1; D possibly corresponds to TRBD2 (6 bases). Trimming removed 1 base at V and 15 bases at J, with 12 bases between. CDR3 size: 12 residues. Germline-derived CDR1 and CDR2 are KGHDR and SFDVKD.

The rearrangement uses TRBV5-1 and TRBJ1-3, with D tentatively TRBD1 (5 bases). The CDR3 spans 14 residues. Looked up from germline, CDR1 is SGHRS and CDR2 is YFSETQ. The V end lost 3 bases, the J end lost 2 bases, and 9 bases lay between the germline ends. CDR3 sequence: CASSWGGTGNTIYF. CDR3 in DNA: TGCGCCAGCAGCTGGGGGGGAACTGGAAACACCATATATTTT.

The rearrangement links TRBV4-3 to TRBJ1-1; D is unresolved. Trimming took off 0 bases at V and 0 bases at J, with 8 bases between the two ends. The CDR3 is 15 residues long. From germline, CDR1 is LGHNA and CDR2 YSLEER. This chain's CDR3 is CASSQEYGVNTEAFF. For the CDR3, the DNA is TGCGCCAGCAGCCAAGAATACGGGGTGAACACTGAAGCTTTCTTT.

The CDR3 is CASTRGGPTYEQYF. The CDR3 DNA reads TGTGCCAGCACAAGAGGGGGCCCTACCTACGAGCAGTACTTC. The chain recombines TRBV6-5 with TRBJ2-7; 7 bases agree with TRBD1. CDR3 length: 14 residues. The V gene end was trimmed by 7 bases and the J gene end by 2 bases; junction bases not matched to a gene: 8. Germline CDR1 is MNHEY and CDR2 is SVGAGI.

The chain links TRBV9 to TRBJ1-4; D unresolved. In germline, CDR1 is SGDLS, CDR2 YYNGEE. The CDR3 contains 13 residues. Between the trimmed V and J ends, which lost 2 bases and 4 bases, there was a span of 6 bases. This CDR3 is CASSVSLNEKLFF. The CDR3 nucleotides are TGTGCCAGCAGCGTTAGCCTTAATGAAAAACTGTTTTTT.

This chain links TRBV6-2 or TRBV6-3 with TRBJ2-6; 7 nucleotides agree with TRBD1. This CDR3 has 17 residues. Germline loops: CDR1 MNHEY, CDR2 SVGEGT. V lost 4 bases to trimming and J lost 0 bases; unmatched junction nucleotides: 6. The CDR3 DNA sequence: TGTGCCAGCAGTTTGGGACAGTCTCCCTCTGGGGCCAACGTCCTGACTTTC. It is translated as CASSLGQSPSGANVLTF.

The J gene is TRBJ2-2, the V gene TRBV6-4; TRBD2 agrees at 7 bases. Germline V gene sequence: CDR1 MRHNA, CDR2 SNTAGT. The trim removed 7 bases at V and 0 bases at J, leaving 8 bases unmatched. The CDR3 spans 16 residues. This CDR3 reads CASTPGGYANTGELFF. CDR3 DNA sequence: TGTGCCAGCACCCCGGGAGGATACGCGAACACCGGGGAGCTGTTTTTT.

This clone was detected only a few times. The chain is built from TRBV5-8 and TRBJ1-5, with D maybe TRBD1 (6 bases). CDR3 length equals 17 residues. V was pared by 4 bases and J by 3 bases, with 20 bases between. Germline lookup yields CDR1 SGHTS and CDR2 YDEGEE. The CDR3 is CASSPGGAGGHNQPQHF. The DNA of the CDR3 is TGTGCCAGCAGCCCCGGCGGGGCGGGGGGCCACAATCAGCCCCAGCATTTT.

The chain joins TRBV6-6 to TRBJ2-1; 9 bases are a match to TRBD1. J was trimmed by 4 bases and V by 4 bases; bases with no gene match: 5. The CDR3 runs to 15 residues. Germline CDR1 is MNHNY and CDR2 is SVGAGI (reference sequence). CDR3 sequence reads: CASSFPGQGYNEQFF. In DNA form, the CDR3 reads TGTGCCAGCAGTTTCCCGGGACAGGGATACAATGAGCAGTTCTTC.

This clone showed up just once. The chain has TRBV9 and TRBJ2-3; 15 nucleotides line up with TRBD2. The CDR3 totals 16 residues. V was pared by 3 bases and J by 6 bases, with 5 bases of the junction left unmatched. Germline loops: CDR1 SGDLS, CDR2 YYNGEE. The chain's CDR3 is CASSERTSGGADTQYF. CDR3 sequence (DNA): TGTGCCAGCAGCGAGCGGACTAGCGGGGGGGCGGATACGCAGTATTTT.

CDR3 loop: CATSRSGQYQETQYF. The CDR3 nucleotides read TGTGCCACCAGTCGGTCAGGGCAATATCAAGAGACCCAGTACTTC. The genes are TRBV19 and TRBJ2-5; D possibly corresponds to TRBD1 (5 bases). Per the germline V gene, CDR1 is LNHDA and CDR2 is SQIVND (reference sequence). The ends were cut back, 10 bases at V and 2 bases at J, with 20 bases in the middle. This CDR3 comprises 15 residues.

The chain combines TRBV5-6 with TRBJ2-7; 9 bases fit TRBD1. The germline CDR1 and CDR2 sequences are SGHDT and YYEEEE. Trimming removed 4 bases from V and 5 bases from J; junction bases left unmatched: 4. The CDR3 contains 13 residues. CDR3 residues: CASSPGQGNEQYF. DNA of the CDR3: TGTGCCAGCAGCCCGGGACAGGGAAACGAGCAGTACTTC.

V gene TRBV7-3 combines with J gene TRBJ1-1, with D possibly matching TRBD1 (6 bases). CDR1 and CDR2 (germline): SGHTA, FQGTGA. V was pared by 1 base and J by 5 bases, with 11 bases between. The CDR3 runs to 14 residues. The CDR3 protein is CASSLIAGATEAFF. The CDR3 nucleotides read TGTGCCAGCAGCTTAATCGCAGGGGCTACTGAAGCTTTCTTT.

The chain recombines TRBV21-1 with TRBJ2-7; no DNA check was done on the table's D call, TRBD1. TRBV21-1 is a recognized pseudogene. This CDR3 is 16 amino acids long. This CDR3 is CASTPFRQQPNYEQYF. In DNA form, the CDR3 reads TGTGCCAGCACCCCCTTTCGACAGCAACCCAACTACGAGCAGTACTTC.

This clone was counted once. Here the CDR3 DNA reads TGCGCCAGCAGCTCGGGACAGCCTGGGGAGACCCAGTACTTC. Protein: CASSSGQPGETQYF. The chain couples TRBV5-1 to TRBJ2-5, with 7 bases matching TRBD1. CDR1 is SGHRS and CDR2 is YFSETQ in the germline V gene. Trimming took 3 bases from V and 5 from J; bases not matched to a gene: 7. This CDR3 has 14 amino acids.

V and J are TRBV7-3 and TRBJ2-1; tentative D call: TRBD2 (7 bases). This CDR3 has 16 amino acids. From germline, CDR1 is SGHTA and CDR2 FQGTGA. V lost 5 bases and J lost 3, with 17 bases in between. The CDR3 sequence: CASSPLGGGGYNEQFF. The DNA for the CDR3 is TGTGCCAGCAGCCCCCTGGGAGGGGGGGGCTACAATGAGCAGTTCTTC. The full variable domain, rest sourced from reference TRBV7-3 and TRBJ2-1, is GAGVSQTPSNKVTEKGKYVELRCDPISGHTALYWYRQSLGQGPEFLIYFQGTGAADDSGLPNDRFFAVRPEGSVSTLKIQRTERGDSAVYLCASSPLGGGGYNEQFFGPGTRLTVL.

CDR3 loop: CATSMLAGVDEQFF. CDR3 DNA: TGTGCCACCAGCATGCTAGCGGGGGTAGATGAGCAGTTCTTC. The rearrangement joins TRBV15 to TRBJ2-1; 10 nucleotides align to TRBD2. The CDR3 loop spans 14 amino acids. From germline, CDR1 is LNHNV and CDR2 YYDKDF (reference sequence). J lost 8 bases, V lost 4 bases, and 5 bases had no gene match.

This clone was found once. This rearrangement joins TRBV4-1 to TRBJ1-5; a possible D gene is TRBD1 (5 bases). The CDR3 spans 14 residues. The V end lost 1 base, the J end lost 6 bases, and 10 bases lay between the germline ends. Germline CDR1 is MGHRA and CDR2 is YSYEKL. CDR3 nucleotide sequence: TGCGCCAGCAGCCAAGGCTACCAGGGTCAGCCCCAGCATTTT. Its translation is CASSQGYQGQPQHF.

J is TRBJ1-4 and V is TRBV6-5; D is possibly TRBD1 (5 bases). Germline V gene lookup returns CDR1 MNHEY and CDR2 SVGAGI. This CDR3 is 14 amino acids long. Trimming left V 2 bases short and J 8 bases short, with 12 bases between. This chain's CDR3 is CASSYGGGGEKLFF. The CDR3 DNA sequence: TGTGCCAGCAGTTACGGCGGGGGGGGAGAAAAACTGTTTTTT.

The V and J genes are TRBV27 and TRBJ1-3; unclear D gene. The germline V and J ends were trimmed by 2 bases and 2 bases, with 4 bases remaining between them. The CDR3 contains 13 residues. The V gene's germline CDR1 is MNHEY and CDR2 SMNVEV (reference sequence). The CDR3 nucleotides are TGTGCCAGCAGTTTAAAGCCTGGAAACACCATATATTTT. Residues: CASSLKPGNTIYF.

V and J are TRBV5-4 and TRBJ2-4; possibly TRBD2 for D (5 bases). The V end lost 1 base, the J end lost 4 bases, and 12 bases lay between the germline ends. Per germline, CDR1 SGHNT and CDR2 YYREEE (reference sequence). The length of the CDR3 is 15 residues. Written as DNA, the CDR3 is TGTGCCAGCAGCTTGCGACGGAGCGGAAAAAACATTCAGTACTTC. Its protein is CASSLRRSGKNIQYF.

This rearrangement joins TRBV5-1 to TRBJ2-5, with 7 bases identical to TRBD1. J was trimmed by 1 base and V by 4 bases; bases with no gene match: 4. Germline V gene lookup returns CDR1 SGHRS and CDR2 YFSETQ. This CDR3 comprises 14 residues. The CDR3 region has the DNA TGCGCCAGCAGCCCGGGGACAGCCCAAGAGACCCAGTACTTC. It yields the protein CASSPGTAQETQYF.

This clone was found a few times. CDR3 residues: CASSQQGVEEKLFF. CDR3 bases: TGCGCCAGCAGCCAACAGGGAGTAGAAGAAAAACTGTTTTTT. The chain joins TRBV5-1 to TRBJ1-4; D may be TRBD1 (6 bases). Deletions cut 4 bases from V and 8 bases from J, with 15 bases between. Germline V CDR1 and CDR2: SGHRS, YFSETQ. There are 14 residues in the CDR3. The full variable domain, rest sourced from reference TRBV5-1 and TRBJ1-4, is KAGVTQTPRYLIKTRGQQVTLSCSPISGHRSVSWYQQTPGQGLQFLFEYFSETQRNKGNFPGRFSGRQFSNSRSEMNVSTLELGDSALYLCASSQQGVEEKLFFGSGTQLSVL.